This TCR beta chain was identified during a study of cytomegalovirus exposure and HLA in healthy donors (dated by TCRdb to between 2016 and 2019). For the wider study: An earlier analysis of approximately 550 of the donors reported more than 250 Gb of sequence data and roughly 110 million unique TCR beta sequences from about 200 million T cells. Roughly 300 gigabases of sequencing data and 91 million or so unique TCR sequences made up an early release that covered 640 HLA-typed donors. Among the 398 genotyped donors, roughly 80% belonged to the genetic ancestry cluster associated with self-reported Caucasian donors. The study was designed to test whether signatures of past pathogen exposure could be identified by cataloging public T cell receptors. Using immunosequencing, the study profiled T cell repertoires from about 620 subjects and related those repertoires to cytomegalovirus serostatus. A separate validation cohort of 100 to 150 different subjects was used in addition to the roughly 700-subject first cohort. To predict cytomegalovirus infection status, the study combined high-throughput TCR immunosequencing, statistical association of individual TCRs with disease status, and machine learning. A later analysis re-analyzed previously published TCR beta repertoires from 650 to 800 donors and added high-resolution HLA genotyping to study TCR occurrence patterns. The later analysis used no new phenotypic data to find candidate immune exposures, relying instead on TCR beta sequences and their occurrence across donors. To decide whether each TCR beta V gene segment behaved as functional or pseudogenic, an earlier analysis of some 600 of the donors relied on high-throughput TCR beta sequencing. Donor age, sex, ethnicity and CMV serostatus were compiled together with the repertoire data. A later genetic analysis used genome-wide SNP genotypes for about 65% of the roughly 670 donors, treating that subset as a discovery cohort. Every discovery cohort repertoire had been produced on one sequencing platform. Both class I and class II loci were covered by HLA typing, at four-digit resolution. Typing coverage differed by locus: A, B, C, DRB1 and DQB1 were typed in about 629-640 donors, DQA1 in 500 to 550, DPA1 in around 580, and DPB1 in just under 490. A handful of DR-DQ haplotypes were handled as single units for association and clustering because linkage in the cohort was strong. On average, roughly 240,000 unique TCR beta nucleotide sequences were sequenced per donor among about 400 genotyped donors of the cohort, with approximately 18% of those sequences being non-productive.

In total, around 600 healthy bone marrow donors made up the cohort. At the time of sampling, every cohort member was nominally healthy, though immune exposures that went unrecorded were likely present. The donor was CMV seronegative and was included in the group of a few hundred seronegative cohort members. Each donor provided a peripheral blood sample, and peripheral blood mononuclear cells were used for TCR beta sequencing. Genomic DNA was extracted from the blood cell samples with the Qiagen DNeasy Blood Extraction Kit. CDR1 LGHNA and CDR2 YSLEER are derived from the germline V gene. Including cysteine and phenylalanine, the CDR3 has 14 amino acids. The CDR3 DNA has 42 bases and is translated from base 1. The junction carries 12 bases between V and J, which are trimmed by 4 bases and 3 bases respectively. As for this clone: The antigen it binds to is not known. No much larger clone is present one base from it, and per-base qualities are unavailable.

The library was built by means of the immunoSEQ multiplex PCR assay. For the multiplex PCR, a mixture combining 60 forward primers for TCR Vbeta segments and 13 reverse primers for TCR Jbeta segments was used. The CDR3 region of rearranged TCR beta genes was amplified from genomic DNA with a multiplex PCR assay. On the Illumina HiSeq System, the amplified TCR beta libraries were sequenced as 87-base-pair reads. As for how the authors treated the data: Across the 700 or so repertoires, a later analysis counted roughly 84 million unique TCR beta chains, roughly 11 million of which were shared by at least two donors. Raw reads were error-corrected and collapsed into unique sequences by a nearest-neighbor algorithm in which closely related sequences were merged to remove PCR and sequencing errors. To assign V, D and J gene segments, CDR3 sequences were aligned to IMGT reference sequences. For a sequence to be retained, a match of at least six nucleotides to both a V gene segment and a J gene segment was required. Rearrangements were called productive when the CDR3 lacked stop codons and stayed in frame with V and J; all others were non-productive. Following IMGT convention, CDR3 was defined as the stretch from the second conserved V-encoded cysteine to the conserved J-encoded phenylalanine. In an earlier analysis of around 540 of the donors, sequences lacking an unambiguous match to a single V gene segment were excluded. In an earlier analysis of several hundred of the donors, V segments were called functional above 56.7% productive rearrangements and were called segregating when the between-donor standard deviation exceeded 5%. A statistical classification framework was built for diagnosing cytomegalovirus status from the catalog of TCR beta chain sequences. In a later analysis, V and J genes were assigned by comparing TCR nucleotide sequences against IMGT/GENE-DB human TR gene sequences. In a later analysis, CDR3 sequences and most-parsimonious VDJ recombination scenarios were assigned using the TCRdist pipeline. In a later analysis, each TCR beta chain was defined by its CDR3 amino acid sequence together with its V-gene family, and reads without a unique V-gene family were excluded. A later analysis removed 592 highly shared, low-generation-probability nucleotide sequences to deal with suspected cross-contamination and a sequencing artifact. A later analysis calculated a clonal expansion index for each public chain from normalized within-repertoire ranks of inferred template counts. In a later analysis, generation probabilities were computed with a VDJ recombination model fitted to out-of-frame rearrangements, and the resulting probabilities were checked against IGoR. Hypergeometric tests were used in a later analysis to score TCR-TCR, TCR-HLA and TCR-CMV co-occurrence, with a repertoire-size bias correction applied to the TCR pairs. A later analysis estimated false discovery rates by permuting HLA or CMV assignments 20 times. In a later analysis, co-occurring TCRs were grouped with DBSCAN, and TCRdist sequence similarity was added when clustering was performed within HLA-allele-positive subsets. For co-occurrence clustering, repertoires with fewer than 30,000 or more than 120,000 public chains were excluded, along with about five repertoires with anomalous nucleotide sharing. As stored in TCRdb, this immuneACCESS dataset retains in-frame rearrangements with V and J assigned. A fraction of the clones does not appear; measured against another copy, unresolved V genes explain less than half of the discrepancy, and the remainder lacks a known reason. The V and J calls and clone size were taken over from that table, and D and trimming were inferred from the DNA. Counted in this sample were roughly 100,000 clones; just under 80% of them appeared once. The leading ten clones occupy roughly 1.2% of the sample.

The investigation overall reported the following: Correlated functional status among segregating V segments might be attributable to linkage disequilibrium, but an unknown experimental factor could not be ruled out. Because some donors lacked HLA typing at each locus, the association tests relied only on the typed subset. An earlier analysis of several hundred of the donors showed that most TCR beta V segments appeared in productive rearrangements either about 87% or about 30% of the time, which broadly matched IMGT annotations. Three of the identified cytomegalovirus-associated TCR beta chains were confirmed in vitro to be specific for cytomegalovirus antigens. Several of the top co-occurrence clusters appeared to be linked to parvovirus B19, influenza, CMV and Epstein-Barr virus, according to a later analysis. In a later genetic analysis, a missense DCLRE1C variant was associated with V-gene and J-gene trimming of TCR beta chains, and the association was replicated in an independent cohort. Compared with equally common non-associated chains, HLA-associated TCR beta chains in a later analysis were more clonally expanded and had lower generation probabilities. A later genetic analysis reported fewer N-insertions in productive TCRs among donors in an Asian-associated ancestry cluster than the roughly 620-donor mean. At a false discovery rate of 0.05, a later analysis linked 16,951 TCR beta sequences to specific HLA alleles. When HLA alleles, especially DR and DQ, strongly co-occurred, attributing TCR associations to individual alleles was difficult. Some IMGT-functional V segments, including TRBV6-2 and TRBV6-3, could not be told apart with the 87-base-pair reads, so those segments were excluded. The cohort was sequenced for TCR beta chains only, and without alpha or paired-chain data the features that could be detected were limited. Because counts were too low, around 17 rarely observed V segments, including chromosome 9 orphons, were left out of the earlier analysis of approximately 580 of the donors. The classifier was reported to diagnose cytomegalovirus status with high specificity and sensitivity in both the original cohort and the validation cohort. A cluster of highly shared sequence variants was judged likely to be a technical artifact of the sequencing pipeline. Roughly uniform sequencing depth across donors was assumed in presence/absence analyses, although this assumption may not hold. The authors suggested that the approach could potentially be generalized to other disease states and immunological phenotypes. A further reported finding was that TCR beta sequences accurately predicted the HLA-A and HLA-B alleles for most subjects in the first cohort. A later analysis found that most CMV-associated TCR beta chains appeared HLA-restricted, with HLA associations seemingly driven largely by CMV exposure. The study listed 164 TCR beta chains as associated with cytomegalovirus. In a later analysis, TCR association rates were found to vary across HLA loci, with the most associated TCRs seen for DRB1 alleles and the fewest for HLA-C alleles. CMV serostatus was the only immune exposure information available for the cohort. While some public TCRs were present in many individuals, most TCR sequences turned up only very rarely across donors.

The chain employs TRBV4-3 and TRBJ1-1, with the D gene not clear enough to name. Material for sequencing was PBMCs. The origin of this receptor is a man aged 30-40 years in good health and CMV-seronegative. The sequenced DNA is TGCGCCAGCAGCCTGGACGGGCGGGACACTGAAGCTTTCTTT. The encoded protein is CASSLDGRDTEAFF.